This note documents a single T cell receptor (beta chain) sequence. TCRdb re-analysed the reads in MiXCR, keeping a single row per CDR3 protein. The sample consists of approximately 700,000 distinct CDR3 sequences, 35% of them appearing once. The CDR3 is made up of 16 amino acids. Trimming removed 1 base from V and 1 base from J, with 11 bases in between. Germline CDR1 reads KGHDR; CDR2 reads SFDVKD. The data were taken from a study of T cell repertoires in cytomegalovirus infection. This chain links TRBV24-1 with TRBJ2-3; D is undetermined. Sequencing input: PBMCs. The clonotype was recovered from a human donor in good health (CMV status not recorded). Some clones in this sample may be carry-over from other donors' samples. The CDR3 sequence is CATSDFSAGRTDTQYF. Written as DNA, the CDR3 is TGTGCCACCAGTGATTTCTCCGCCGGTCGCACAGATACGCAGTATTTT.